The clone carrying this TCR beta chain was found a few times. Its target is unknown. Constant-segment primers were used for 5'RACE, and the resulting TCR alpha and TCR beta cDNA libraries carried sample barcodes and UMIs. TCRdb analysed the 5' RACE reads with MiXCR anew, one entry per CDR3 protein. Of approximately 450,000 distinct CDR3 sequences in the sample, 15% to 20% are singletons; the top ten hold around 12%. V lost 1 base, J lost 3 bases, and 7 bases stayed unmatched. The CDR3 is made up of 16 amino acids. The data were taken from a study of T-cell memory formation after mild COVID-19. Findings and caveats of the study: Second-wave clones that peaked on day 37 lacked confirmed SARS-CoV-2 specificity. CD4+ contracting clones were found mainly in CM and EM, and CD8+ ones in EMRA. Some clones that responded turned up in pre-infection memory, which suggests that cross-reactive memory joined in.

The TCR originated in an adult woman who had mild COVID-19 (a few samples of this study predate the infection). Cell type and time point are not known. The source material was PBMCs or a T cell subset sorted from them (not recorded which). V is TRBV12-3 or TRBV12-4 and J is TRBJ2-7, with 9 bases aligning to TRBD2. Here the CDR3 reads CASSLGPSGVLYEQYF. The CDR3 DNA reads TGTGCCAGCAGTTTAGGCCCTAGCGGGGTCCTCTACGAGCAGTACTTC.